The present T cell receptor (beta chain) was sequenced within a study of vaccination effects on CD4 cells after COVID-19. Researchers isolated CD4+ T cells once approximately eleven days of culture had elapsed. All study participants received two doses of BNT162b2 or mRNA-1273 vaccine. The healthy vaccine recipients, who had no prior SARS-CoV-2 infection, showed negative nucleocapsid antibodies. CDR1 and CDR2 from the germline V gene are SNHLY and FYNNEI. This CDR3 has 16 residues. V shed 6 bases, J shed 0 bases, and the junction held 7 bases outside the gene matches. This clone was counted a few times. Its target is not known. The protocol was immunoSEQ multiplex PCR, while the TCRdb copy is restricted to in-frame clones and leaves out a portion. The data show about 45,000 clones, approximately 77% seen once.

This sequence originates from a human donor who received a COVID-19 vaccine. Material: CD4+ T cells from PBMCs cultured without peptide, obtained after COVID-19 vaccination. The chain joins TRBV2 to TRBJ2-1; 8 bases fit TRBD2. The CDR3 DNA sequence: TGTGCCAGCAGGAGGCTAGCGGGCGACTCCTACAATGAGCAGTTCTTC. This gives the protein CASRRLAGDSYNEQFF.